Shown below are 2 T cell receptor beta chains from a single sample sequenced in a study of shared clonotypes between healthy human individuals. The table came from immunoSEQ multiplex PCR; TCRdb's copy has only in-frame clones and leaves some out. The sample records millions of clones, around nine tenths being singletons. The sample was naive CD4+ T cells sorted from blood. Described subset: CD45RA+ positively selected. Receptors were obtained from a man between 18 and 35 years old in good health.

Only a few counts were recorded for this clone. The chain links TRBV5-1 to TRBJ1-1; D uncertain. The V end was cut by 1 base, the J end by 0 bases, with 7 bases between. Per the germline V gene, CDR1 is SGHRS and CDR2 is YFSETQ. The CDR3 length is 14 residues. This chain's CDR3 is CASSLSLVNTEAFF. CDR3 bases: TGCGCCAGCAGCTTGAGTTTAGTGAACACTGAAGCTTTCTTT.

The CDR3 DNA follows: TGTGCCAGCAGCCCGGACAGGGATGGTTTTGGCTACACCTTC. It is translated as CASSPDRDGFGYTF. The V and J genes are TRBV28 and TRBJ1-2; 8 positions agree with TRBD1. Losses at the gene ends were 6 bases for V and 7 bases for J; bases not matched to a gene: 10. Germline V lookup: CDR1 MDHEN, CDR2 SYDVKM. The CDR3 runs 14 residues.